This T cell receptor beta chain was identified during a study of control samples from healthy donors and cancer patients. TCRdb's copy holds only in-frame clones and misses some; the assay was immunoSEQ multiplex PCR. The sample consists of more than 120,000 clones, approximately 92% of them appearing once. Trimming left V 3 bases short and J 0 bases short, with 9 bases between. The CDR3 loop spans 15 amino acids. Germline V lookup: CDR1 MDHEN, CDR2 SYDVKM. The gene calls are TRBV28 and TRBJ1-5; no clear D gene. This sequence was found in a young man in good health. Sequences were obtained from blood. CDR3 loop: CASSLPGNSNQPQHF. For the CDR3, the DNA is TGTGCCAGCAGTTTGCCCGGGAATAGCAATCAGCCCCAGCATTTT.